This T cell receptor (beta chain) was observed in a study of a mutant IDH1 vaccine in newly diagnosed glioma. Details on this clone: Its antigen remains unknown.

Profiled with immunoSEQ multiplex PCR; TCRdb holds only in-frame clones, not every one. The sample has tens of thousands of clones; approximately 83% are singletons. Time point indicated: week 5, during vaccination. Doses consisted of 300 ug of mutant IDH1 20-mer peptide each, paired with topical imiquimod. Unmatched junction bases numbered 1, after V lost 3 bases and J lost 5 bases. This CDR3 region has 12 residues. Germline assignment: CDR1 GTSNPN and CDR2 SVGIG (reference sequence). This chain uses TRBV30 with TRBJ1-1, with 9 bases matching TRBD1. The clonotype was recovered from a man aged 40-50 years with glioma. The specimen was PBMCs, collected from a glioma patient whose treatment included an IDH1 peptide vaccine. The CDR3 coding sequence is TGTGCCTGGAGGGACAGGGGTACTGAAGCTTTCTTT. Protein: CAWRDRGTEAFF.